The clone carrying this T cell receptor (beta chain) was seen a single time. Assay: immunoSEQ multiplex PCR; the TCRdb copy retains only in-frame clones and omits some. The sample has some 490,000 clones; 75% to 90% are singletons. The record originates from a study of blood T cell repertoires in COVID-19. Trimming took off 5 bases at V and 7 bases at J, with 17 bases between the two ends. CDR3 length: 14 amino acids. Germline V lookup: CDR1 MDHEN, CDR2 SYDVKM. The clonotype originates from a woman aged 60 to 75 who had recovered from COVID-19. The material sequenced was PBMCs or T cells enriched from blood (not recorded which). The gene calls are TRBV28 and TRBJ1-2; no definite D call. The CDR3 region is CASSIPPGMGGYTF. The CDR3 coding sequence is TGTGCCAGCAGTATACCCCCGGGGATGGGTGGCTACACCTTC.